A selection of T cell receptor beta chains follows, all from one sample in a study of T cell responses to AZD1222 COVID-19 vaccine. Some clones are missing from TCRdb's copy, which holds only in-frame ones; the method was immunoSEQ multiplex PCR. The data show 45,000 to 55,000 clones, with around 84% seen just once and 10% to 13% held by the top ten. This specimen consisted of peripheral blood, obtained on day 0 of AZD1222 vaccination. These receptors were collected from an adult in good health. CDR3s include the opening cysteine and the closing phenylalanine or tryptophan. The D gene is left open where the match is weak. Size is omitted from some rows. Given values are once, few, many or a class for expanded clones.

TRBV24-1	TRBJ2-3	.	.	CATSVGVPSTDTQYF	TGTGCCACCAGTGTCGGAGTTCCTAGCACAGATACGCAGTATTTT
TRBV7-9	TRBJ2-1	TRBD2	few	CASGSRLAYNEQFF	TGTGCCAGCGGCTCGAGACTAGCTTACAATGAGCAGTTCTTC
TRBV19	TRBJ2-7	.	few	CASSPLTGVEQYF	TGTGCCAGTAGTCCCCTAACGGGGGTCGAGCAGTACTTC
TRBV10-3	TRBJ1-2	.	.	CAISEQDIYGYTF	TGTGCCATCAGTGAACAGGACATCTATGGCTACACCTTC
TRBV7-2	TRBJ1-5	.	once	CASSLGAVSNQPQHF	TGTGCCAGCAGCTTGGGGGCGGTTAGCAATCAGCCCCAGCATTTT
TRBV5-5	TRBJ1-3	.	.	CASSPGGSGSSGNTIYF	TGTGCCAGCAGCCCCGGGGGTTCAGGGTCCTCGGGAAACACCATATATTTT
TRBV4-3	TRBJ1-4	.	.	CASSQDRGEEGATNEKLFF	TGCGCCAGCAGCCAAGATCGGGGTGAGGAGGGTGCAACTAATGAAAAACTGTTTTTT
TRBV6-5	TRBJ1-3	TRBD1	few	CASRPPGTGGSTIYF	TGTGCCAGCAGGCCCCCCGGGACAGGCGGCAGCACCATATATTTT
TRBV7-2	TRBJ2-7	.	.	CASSLTAGAYEQYF	TGTGCCAGCAGCTTAACAGCGGGCGCCTACGAGCAGTACTTC
TRBV7-2	TRBJ1-5	.	few	CASSLTQQGNQPQHF	TGTGCCAGCAGCTTAACCCAGCAAGGTAATCAGCCCCAGCATTTT
TRBV5-1	TRBJ2-7	.	.	CASSLDTYEQYF	TGCGCCAGCAGCCTAGACACGTACGAGCAGTACTTC
TRBV5-1	TRBJ1-3	.	.	CASSLQPSGNTIYF	TGCGCCAGCAGCTTACAGCCTTCTGGAAACACCATATATTTT
TRBV27	TRBJ2-3	.	.	CASSSTDTQYF	TGTGCCAGCAGTTCCACAGATACGCAGTATTTT
TRBV10-3	TRBJ2-5	.	.	CAISESGVETQYF	TGTGCCATCAGTGAGTCGGGCGTAGAGACCCAGTACTTC
TRBV5-1	TRBJ2-7	.	.	CASSLEGIQGYEQYF	TGCGCCAGCAGCTTGGAGGGAATACAGGGCTACGAGCAGTACTTC
TRBV2	TRBJ2-1	TRBD2	.	CASSALWGGFNNEQFF	TGTGCCAGCAGTGCCCTTTGGGGGGGGTTCAACAATGAGCAGTTCTTC